One and the same sample provided the 28 T cell receptor beta chains below, sequenced in a study of CD4 T cell repertoires in COVID-19. These receptors are not linked to any known antigen. Sequencing used immunoSEQ multiplex PCR; TCRdb keeps in-frame clones, though not all of them. The sample shows 1,500 to 2,000 clones, roughly a sixth of them seen only once. Material: memory CD4+ T cells, cultured in vitro, obtained after recovery from COVID-19. The source is a human donor who had COVID-19.

This clone was picked up a small number of times. The chain is built from TRBV7-8 and TRBJ2-3; D is ambiguous. This CDR3 is built from 17 residues. Germline CDR1 and CDR2: SGHVS and FQNEAQ. Trimming took off 0 bases at V and 0 bases at J, with 13 bases between the two ends. CDR3 residues: CASSLAGSAPSTDTQYF. The CDR3 nucleotides read TGTGCCAGCAGCTTAGCGGGGTCAGCCCCGAGCACAGATACGCAGTATTTT.

By share, this clone counts as medium-sized (0.01 to 0.1%). The V gene is TRBV9, the J gene TRBJ1-2, with D uncertain. Germline V gene data show CDR1 as SGDLS and CDR2 as YYNGEE. Trimming took off 1 base at V and 6 bases at J, with 13 bases between the two ends. There are 14 residues in the CDR3. CDR3 region: CASSVSPDVDGYTF. CDR3 nucleotide sequence: TGTGCCAGCAGCGTATCCCCTGATGTTGATGGCTACACCTTC.

The chain couples TRBV21-1 to TRBJ1-5. TRBV21-1 is a listed pseudogene. CDR3 length equals 15 residues. CDR3 sequence: CASSPRPGSNQPQHF. The CDR3 DNA is TGTGCCAGCAGCCCCAGGCCGGGTTCGAATCAGCCCCAGCATTTT.

This clone has more than one count but fewer than ten. The chain couples TRBV9 to TRBJ2-2, with 13 bases lining up with TRBD2. The CDR3 covers 16 residues. Germline lookup yields CDR1 SGDLS and CDR2 YYNGEE. The junction had 4 bases not matched to a gene; V was cut back by 3 bases and J by 5 bases. The CDR3 DNA reads TGTGCCAGCAGCGCCCGACTAGCGGGAGGTACCGGGGAGCTGTTTTTT. It codes for CASSARLAGGTGELFF.

This clone is medium-sized in the sample. This chain joins TRBV20-1 and TRBJ1-2; the match to TRBD1 covers 8 bases. The germline CDR1 and CDR2 sequences are DFQATT and SNEGSKA (reference sequence). The CDR3 spans 10 residues. V shed 5 bases, J shed 14 bases, and the junction held 7 bases outside the gene matches. The CDR3 reads CSAGGQGGTF. CDR3 in DNA: TGCAGTGCTGGCGGACAGGGTGGGACCTTC.

This clone is medium-sized. V usage is TRBV4-2 and J usage is TRBJ2-7; TRBD1 is a possible D gene (5 bases). This CDR3 is built from 17 residues. The ends were cut back, 4 bases at V and 0 bases at J, with 19 bases in the middle. The V gene's germline CDR1 is LGHNA and CDR2 YNFKEQ. CDR3 DNA sequence: TGTGCCAGCAGCCCAGGGCTGATGGCGAAAGGCTCCTACGAGCAGTACTTC. Protein: CASSPGLMAKGSYEQYF.

Judged by abundance, this clone is medium-sized. This chain connects TRBV3-1 (or the pseudogene TRBV3-2) to TRBJ2-7, with 8 bases aligning to TRBD1. The CDR3 has 16 residues. J gave up 5 bases and V 4 bases, and 13 bases lay outside the gene matches. Germline assignment: CDR1 LGHDT and CDR2 YNNKEL (reference sequence). In DNA form, the CDR3 reads TGTGCCAGCAGCCCCCTCGGACAGGGAAGGAGCCACGAGCAGTACTTC. It yields the protein CASSPLGQGRSHEQYF.

The rearrangement links TRBV7-8 to TRBJ1-5, with unresolved D. The CDR3 length is 13 residues. The germline V gene has CDR1 SGHVS and CDR2 FQNEAQ. Trimming took 1 base from V and 6 from J, leaving 7 bases between them. This CDR3 is CASSLGVAQPQHF. The CDR3 DNA reads TGTGCCAGCAGCTTAGGGGTGGCTCAGCCCCAGCATTTT.

This clone qualifies as medium-sized. The CDR3 DNA reads as TGTGCCAGCAGTCCCACTAGGGGGAACTACGAGCAGTACTTC. Translating gives CASSPTRGNYEQYF. This sequence joins TRBV14 and TRBJ2-7; D is possibly TRBD1 (6 bases). The CDR3 sequence is 14 residues long. Between the trimmed V and J ends, which lost 6 bases and 3 bases, there was a span of 15 bases. Germline lookup yields CDR1 SGHDN and CDR2 FVKESK.

This chain uses TRBV10-3 with TRBJ1-4; possible D gene TRBD1, 6 bases. Germline V gene lookup returns CDR1 ENHRY and CDR2 SYGVKD. The CDR3 totals 15 residues. V shed 6 bases and J shed 5 bases, with 16 bases lying between them. The CDR3 region is CAIRPQGRQNEKLFF. The CDR3 nucleotides read TGTGCCATCAGACCACAGGGCCGCCAGAATGAAAAACTGTTTTTT.

Sample share makes this clone large. V and J are TRBV19 and TRBJ2-1; D is undetermined. The V gene's germline CDR1 is LNHDA and CDR2 SQIVND (reference sequence). The V gene lost 4 bases and the J gene lost 3 bases, with 4 bases spanning the gap. CDR3 size: 12 residues. This CDR3 is CASSTNYNEQFF. The CDR3 DNA reads TGTGCCAGTAGTACCAACTACAATGAGCAGTTCTTC.

This clone is medium-sized (0.01 to 0.1%). This chain uses TRBV12-3 or TRBV12-4 with TRBJ2-3; unclear D gene. V lost 3 bases to trimming and J lost 8 bases, with 6 bases between them. This CDR3 has 11 amino acids. The CDR3 DNA sequence: TGTGCCAGCAGTTTCGGCGGTACGCAGTATTTT. Translating it yields CASSFGGTQYF.

This clone was seen a handful of times. The chain carries TRBV7-8 and TRBJ1-5; D remains unclear. Per germline, CDR1 SGHVS and CDR2 FQNEAQ. The CDR3 runs to 13 residues. Deletions cut 1 base from V and 11 bases from J, with 12 bases between. Here the CDR3 reads CASSLGVGSAQHF. DNA of the CDR3: TGTGCCAGCAGCTTAGGGGTGGGCTCAGCCCAGCATTTT.

This chain connects TRBV24-1 to TRBJ2-3; 9 nucleotides align to TRBD1. Trimming at V came to 4 bases and at J to 2 bases, leaving 6 bases not matched to a gene. CDR3 length: 16 amino acids. Germline V lookup: CDR1 KGHDR, CDR2 SFDVKD. The CDR3 DNA follows: TGTGCCACCAGTGAGACCGGGACAGGGTTCACAGATACGCAGTATTTT. Encoded protein: CATSETGTGFTDTQYF.

Sample share makes this clone large. The chain recombines TRBV30 with TRBJ1-4; D gene unclear. Germline CDR1 GTSNPN, CDR2 SVGIG (reference sequence). Trimming removed 5 bases from V and 8 bases from J, with 18 bases in between. CDR3 length: 14 residues. This CDR3 reads CAWALSGEGEKLFF. The CDR3 nucleotides are TGTGCCTGGGCCTTAAGCGGGGAAGGGGAAAAACTGTTTTTT.

This clone was observed a handful of times. V usage is TRBV7-2 and J usage is TRBJ2-6; the D gene is possibly TRBD2 (5 bases). Germline CDR1 reads SGHTA; CDR2 reads FQGNSA. Deletions cut 5 bases from V and 0 bases from J, with 11 bases between. The CDR3 spans 16 residues. The CDR3 nucleotides read TGTGCCAGCAGCGTACGGGGAAACTCTGGGGCCAACGTCCTGACTTTC. Its translation is CASSVRGNSGANVLTF.

The chain has TRBV7-8 and TRBJ2-3, with D maybe TRBD2 (6 bases). The CDR3 is 16 amino acids. The V and J ends lost 1 base and 0 bases respectively, with 11 bases between them. Germline CDR1 and CDR2: SGHVS and FQNEAQ. The CDR3 spells CASSLVSGASTDTQYF. The CDR3 nucleotides are TGTGCCAGCAGCTTAGTGTCGGGAGCTAGCACAGATACGCAGTATTTT.

The chain is built from TRBV10-2 and TRBJ2-5; TRBD2 agrees at 9 bases. This CDR3 spans 16 amino acids. In germline, CDR1 is WSHSY, CDR2 SAAADI. The V gene end was trimmed by 4 bases and the J gene end by 4 bases; junction bases not matched to a gene: 10. The DNA of the CDR3 is TGCGCCAGCAGTGGTACCTGGGCGGGAGGGGGAGAGACCCAGTACTTC. Translating it yields CASSGTWAGGGETQYF.

Judged by abundance, this clone is medium-sized (0.01 to 0.1%). The V call is TRBV27, the J call TRBJ1-4, with D maybe TRBD1 (5 bases). The CDR3 has 15 residues. V lost 10 bases and J 1 base, leaving 16 bases between the germline ends. Germline V gene data show CDR1 as MNHEY and CDR2 as SMNVEV (reference sequence). CDR3 amino acids: CATRKGIGTNEKLFF. Here the CDR3 DNA reads TGTGCCACCCGAAAGGGGATAGGAACTAATGAAAAACTGTTTTTT.

The V call is TRBV7-9, the J call TRBJ2-3; no firm D call. This CDR3 is built from 16 residues. Germline CDR1 and CDR2: SEHNR and FQNEAQ (reference sequence). Trimming shortened V by 0 bases and J by 1 base, and 11 bases separated the two germline ends. This CDR3 reads CASSLAYSSRTDTQYF. The CDR3 DNA follows: TGTGCCAGCAGCTTAGCGTACAGCTCCCGCACAGATACGCAGTATTTT.

This clone has a handful of counts. This rearrangement joins TRBV7-8 to TRBJ2-3; the D gene is possibly TRBD2 (6 bases). Germline assignment: CDR1 SGHVS and CDR2 FQNEAQ. This CDR3 is 16 amino acids long. V lost 2 bases and J lost 0, with 12 bases in between. CDR3 amino acids: CASSLISGASTDTQYF. The CDR3 bases are TGTGCCAGCAGCTTAATATCGGGAGCGAGCACAGATACGCAGTATTTT.

In this sample, this clone turned up a few times. This chain links TRBV5-1 with TRBJ2-5, with 8 bases aligning to TRBD1. The J segment lost 1 base and the V segment lost 4 bases, leaving 6 bases of the junction unmatched. The CDR3 runs to 15 residues. In germline, CDR1 is SGHRS, CDR2 YFSETQ. CDR3 bases: TGCGCCAGCAGCCCGCCCGACAGGGGCCAAGAGACCCAGTACTTC. It encodes CASSPPDRGQETQYF.

This clone was counted a few times. The chain has TRBV7-8 and TRBJ1-2, with D perhaps matching TRBD1 (6 bases). Germline V CDR1 and CDR2: SGHVS, FQNEAQ. Trimming took 1 base from V and 2 from J, leaving 14 bases between them. The length of the CDR3 is 16 residues. Here the CDR3 reads CASSLVGGQLNYGYTF. DNA of the CDR3: TGTGCCAGCAGCTTAGTGGGGGGGCAGTTAAACTATGGCTACACCTTC. The full variable domain, in which reference TRBV7-8 and TRBJ1-2 provide the parts outside the CDR3, is GAGVSQSPRYKVAKRGQDVALRCDPISGHVSLFWYQQALGQGPEFLTYFQNEAQLDKSGLPSDRFFAERPEGSVSTLKIQRTQQEDSAVYLCASSLVGGQLNYGYTFGSGTRLTVV.

This clone was recorded once. V gene TRBV10-1 combines with J gene TRBJ2-3; 9 bases fit TRBD2. The V and J ends lost 11 bases and 6 bases, in that order; junction bases with no gene match: 12. CDR1 and CDR2 (germline): WNHNN, SYGVQD (reference sequence). The CDR3 contains 14 residues. The CDR3 DNA follows: TGCGCCCGCTGTGAGAGGCGGGGGGGGGATACGCAGTATTTT. As protein: CARCERRGGDTQYF.

This clone is medium-sized. V is TRBV6-4 and J is TRBJ2-1, with D maybe TRBD2 (6 bases). The ends were cut back, 5 bases at V and 3 bases at J, with 8 bases in the middle. The CDR3 has 13 amino acids. Germline values: CDR1 MRHNA, CDR2 SNTAGT. This CDR3 is CASSLSGYNEQFF. The CDR3 DNA follows: TGTGCCAGCAGTCTTAGCGGCTACAATGAGCAGTTCTTC.

By share of the sample, this clone is medium-sized. The chain carries TRBV11-1 and TRBJ1-3; weak D call: TRBD1 (5 bases). Looked up from germline, CDR1 is SGHAT and CDR2 is FQDESV (reference sequence). V shed 5 bases and J shed 0 bases, with 11 bases lying between them. This CDR3 comprises 15 residues. DNA for the CDR3: TGTGCCAGCAGCCCGGGACGGAGCTCTGGAAACACCATATATTTT. Its translation: CASSPGRSSGNTIYF.

Judged by abundance, this clone is medium-sized. CDR3 region: CASSVNGGLGYTF. Written as DNA, the CDR3 is TGTGCCAGCAGCGTAAATGGGGGCCTTGGCTACACCTTC. The chain couples TRBV9 to TRBJ1-2; possibly TRBD1 for D (6 bases). The CDR3 is made up of 13 amino acids. The germline gives CDR1 SGDLS, CDR2 YYNGEE. V lost 1 base, J lost 7 bases, and 11 bases lay in between.

By sample share, this clone is medium-sized. The CDR3 sequence: CASSRPAEKLFF. The CDR3 DNA follows: TGTGCCAGCAGTCGGCCAGCTGAAAAACTGTTTTTT. This chain connects TRBV7-6 to TRBJ1-4; D gene ambiguous. The CDR3 covers 12 residues. Germline loops: CDR1 SGHVS, CDR2 FNYEAQ. Trimming took off 6 bases at V and 7 bases at J, with 9 bases between the two ends. Filled out from reference TRBV7-6 and TRBJ1-4, the complete variable domain reads GAGVSQSPRYKVTKRGQDVALRCDPISGHVSLYWYRQALGQGPEFLTYFNYEAQQDKSGLPNDRFSAERPEGSISTLTIQRTEQRDSAMYRCASSRPAEKLFFGSGTQLSVL.